The following is a T cell receptor beta chain sequence with its context. Germline CDR1 is SNHLY and CDR2 is FYNNEI. The CDR3 covers 14 residues. V lost 6 bases and J lost 0, with 8 bases in between. This sample stems from a study of lymphopenia after photon versus proton radiotherapy. Repertoires were generated with immunoSEQ multiplex PCR, while TCRdb's copy carries only in-frame clones and drops some. The sample shows more than 10,000 clones, about 85% of them seen only once. The clonotype was recovered from a man aged 55 to 69 with pancreatic cancer. The chain employs TRBV2 and TRBJ2-2; a possible D gene is TRBD1 (6 bases). This sample comprised peripheral blood, obtained from a patient treated with photon-based radiotherapy. This chain's CDR3 is CASRRTANTGELFF. CDR3 in DNA: TGTGCCAGCAGACGGACAGCGAACACCGGGGAGCTGTTTTTT.